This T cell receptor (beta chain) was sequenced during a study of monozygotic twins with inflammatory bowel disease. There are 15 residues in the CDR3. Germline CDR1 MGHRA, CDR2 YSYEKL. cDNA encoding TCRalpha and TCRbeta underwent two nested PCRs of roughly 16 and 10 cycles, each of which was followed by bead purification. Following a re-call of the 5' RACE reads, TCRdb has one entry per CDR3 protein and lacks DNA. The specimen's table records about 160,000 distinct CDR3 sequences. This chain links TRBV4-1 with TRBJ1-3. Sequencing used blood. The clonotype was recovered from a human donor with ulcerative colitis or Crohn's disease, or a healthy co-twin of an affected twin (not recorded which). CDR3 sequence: CASSQDPAGGNTIYF.